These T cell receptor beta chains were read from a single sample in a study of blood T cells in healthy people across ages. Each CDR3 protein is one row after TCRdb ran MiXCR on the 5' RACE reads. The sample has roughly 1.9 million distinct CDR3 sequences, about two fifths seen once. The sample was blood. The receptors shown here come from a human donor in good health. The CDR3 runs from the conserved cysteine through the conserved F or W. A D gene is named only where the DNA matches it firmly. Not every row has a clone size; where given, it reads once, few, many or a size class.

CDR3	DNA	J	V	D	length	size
CSVQNPTYSEQFF	TGCAGCGTCCAGAACCCGACCTACAGTGAGCAGTTCTTC	TRBJ2-1	TRBV29-1	.	13	.
CASSQGLASADTQYF	TGTGCCAGCAGCCAAGGACTAGCATCAGCAGATACGCAGTATTTT	TRBJ2-3	TRBV7-2	TRBD2	15	few
CSVEDRGASYNEQFF	TGCAGCGTTGAAGATCGGGGAGCATCCTACAATGAGCAGTTCTTC	TRBJ2-1	TRBV29-1	.	15	.
CSASLTGAADTQYF	TGCAGTGCTAGCCTTACAGGGGCTGCAGATACGCAGTATTTT	TRBJ2-3	TRBV20-1	TRBD1	14	few
CASSPPGHEETQYF	TGTGCCAGCAGCCCCCCAGGACACGAGGAGACCCAGTACTTC	TRBJ2-5	TRBV7-9	.	14	.
CASSYATALIEQYF	TGTGCCAGCAGTTACGCGACGGCCCTTATCGAGCAGTACTTC	TRBJ2-7	TRBV6-2/TRBV6-3	.	14	.
CSVDLDSPKGNTIYF	TGCAGCGTTGATCTGGACTCGCCGAAAGGAAACACCATATATTTT	TRBJ1-3	TRBV29-1	.	15	.
CASSPKGRFRGYTF	TGTGCCAGCAGTCCAAAGGGGCGGTTCCGTGGCTACACCTTC	TRBJ1-2	TRBV12-3/TRBV12-4	.	14	few
CASSHDSALTPEAFF	TGTGCCAGCAGCCATGACAGCGCGTTGACCCCTGAAGCTTTCTTT	TRBJ1-1	TRBV3-1	.	15	.
CSATDVTEAFF	TGCAGTGCGACGGATGTCACTGAAGCTTTCTTT	TRBJ1-1	TRBV20-1	.	11	.
CASSQEDRGVPDTQYF	TGCGCCAGCAGCCAAGAGGACAGGGGAGTGCCAGATACGCAGTATTTT	TRBJ2-3	TRBV4-1	TRBD1	16	.
CASSEVTGGYGYTF	TGTGCCAGCAGTGAGGTAACCGGGGGCTATGGCTACACCTTC	TRBJ1-2	TRBV6-1	.	14	few
CASSRGAETTDTQYF	TGTGCCAGCAGTCGGGGGGCCGAGACCACAGATACGCAGTATTTT	TRBJ2-3	TRBV12-3/TRBV12-4	.	15	few
CSARTWPSGGRDEQFF	TGCAGTGCCCGAACCTGGCCCTCAGGGGGGAGGGATGAGCAGTTCTTC	TRBJ2-1	TRBV20-1	.	16	few
CSASPRGSSYNEQFF	TGCAGTGCTAGTCCCAGGGGAAGCTCCTACAATGAGCAGTTCTTC	TRBJ2-1	TRBV20-1	.	15	few
CASSLWTGIGQPQHF	TGTGCCAGCAGTTTGTGGACAGGGATTGGTCAGCCCCAGCATTTT	TRBJ1-5	TRBV28	TRBD1	15	few
CASSQVQGSSYNSPLHF	TGTGCCAGCAGCCAAGTACAGGGGAGCTCCTATAATTCACCCCTCCACTTT	TRBJ1-6	TRBV4-2	TRBD1	17	few
CASSVEIIQPQHF	TGTGCCAGCAGCGTAGAAATCATTCAGCCCCAGCATTTT	TRBJ1-5	TRBV9	.	13	.
CASSLTTSGGTQYF	TGTGCCAGCAGCCTAACGACTAGCGGGGGTACGCAGTATTTT	TRBJ2-3	TRBV11-1	TRBD2	14	many
CASSGTGRYQPQHF	TGTGCCAGCAGTGGGACAGGCAGATATCAGCCCCAGCATTTT	TRBJ1-5	TRBV12-3/TRBV12-4	TRBD1	14	few
CASSLPRGVEDTQYF	TGCGCCAGCAGCTTGCCGCGGGGGGTTGAAGATACGCAGTATTTT	TRBJ2-3	TRBV5-1	TRBD2	15	few
CASGLLRGLNYGYTF	TGTGCTAGTGGTTTACTCCGGGGTCTAAACTATGGCTACACCTTC	TRBJ1-2	TRBV12-5	.	15	.
CASSFRPSTDTQYF	TGCGCCAGCAGCTTTCGACCAAGCACAGATACGCAGTATTTT	TRBJ2-3	TRBV4-3	.	14	.
CASWVGQGNSPLHF	TGTGCCAGCTGGGTCGGACAGGGAAATTCACCCCTCCACTTT	TRBJ1-6	TRBV7-4	TRBD1	14	few
CASSPDGTSAAREQFF	TGTGCCAGCAGCCCAGACGGGACTAGTGCAGCCCGTGAGCAGTTCTTC	TRBJ2-1	TRBV7-2	TRBD2	16	.